This T cell receptor beta chain was identified during a study of T cell responses to AZD1222 COVID-19 vaccine. Germline lookup yields CDR1 LNHDA and CDR2 SQIVND (reference sequence). The CDR3 runs 13 residues. V lost 2 bases to trimming and J lost 7 bases, with 8 bases between them. This table comes from immunoSEQ multiplex PCR, and its TCRdb copy is limited to in-frame clones, with some not included. Among 180,000 or so clones listed, around 94% were seen once. The sequence was collected from an adult in good health. This sample comprised peripheral blood, obtained on day 0 of AZD1222 vaccination. This chain joins TRBV19 and TRBJ2-2; D is possibly TRBD1 or TRBD2 (5 bases each). For the CDR3, the DNA is TGTGCCAGTAGTATACAGGGAGACGGGGAGCTGTTTTTT. Its protein is CASSIQGDGELFF. The whole variable domain, filled in from reference TRBV19 and TRBJ2-2, reads DGGITQSPKYLFRKEGQNVTLSCEQNLNHDAMYWYRQDPGQGLRLIYYSQIVNDFQKGDIAEGYSVSREKKESFPLTVTSAQKNPTAFYLCASSIQGDGELFFGEGSRLTVL.